This record covers a single T cell receptor beta chain. Its target is unknown. V was clipped by 5 bases and J by 3 bases; unmatched bases: 5. The length of the CDR3 is 15 residues. CDR1 SEHNR and CDR2 FQNEAQ come from the germline V gene (reference sequence). This entry belongs to a study of shared clonotypes between healthy human individuals. Study overall: Serving as donors were two women and a few men, whose ages spanned 18 to 49. Overall study findings and caveats: An anticipated effect of sequencing depth on clonotype sharing among donors was recognized.

Each unsorted PBMC replicate got 300 ng genomic DNA, around 30,000 genomes. TCRdb's table, derived via immunoSEQ multiplex PCR, lists solely in-frame clones and lacks some. The profile covers fewer than 700,000 clones, with around 81% appearing a single time and more than 10% taken by the ten largest. The sequencing sample was made of PBMCs. V is TRBV7-9 and J is TRBJ2-3; 10 bases are shared with TRBD1. This TCR derives from a woman aged 40 to 55 in good health. Some clones in this sample may be carry-over from other donors' samples. This CDR3 is CASSRQGARTDTQYF. The CDR3 bases are TGTGCCAGCAGCCGACAGGGGGCTCGAACAGATACGCAGTATTTT.